This T cell receptor beta chain was recovered during a study of STAT5B mutations in CD4+ large granular lymphocyte leukemia. The protocol was immunoSEQ multiplex PCR, while the TCRdb copy is restricted to in-frame clones and leaves out a portion. The sample shows nearly 35,000 clones, about four fifths of them seen only once. This CDR3 has 13 residues. V lost 3 bases and J lost 4, with 6 bases in between. Germline V gene data show CDR1 as SGHTA and CDR2 as FQGNSA. This chain uses TRBV7-2 with TRBJ1-4; D not resolved. This sequence was found in a human donor in good health. Material for sequencing was CD4+ T cells from blood buffy coats. CDR3 DNA sequence: TGTGCCAGCAGCTTGGTTAATAATGAAAAACTGTTTTTT. Translation gives CASSLVNNEKLFF.